A single sample gave rise to the 10 T cell receptor beta chains below, sequenced in a study of blood T cell repertoires in COVID-19. The data were produced by immunoSEQ multiplex PCR, yet TCRdb's version contains in-frame clones alone and is incomplete. The data hold fewer than 350,000 clones, with around nine tenths observed a single time. Sequencing was carried out using peripheral blood. The receptors shown here come from a young woman with COVID-19, enrolled during active disease.

The chain joins TRBV11-1 to TRBJ2-1, with 9 bases lining up with TRBD2. In germline, CDR1 is SGHAT, CDR2 FQDESV (reference sequence). There are 14 residues in the CDR3. The junction had 1 base not matched to a gene; V was cut back by 5 bases and J by 2 bases. The DNA of the CDR3 is TGTGCCAGCAGCCGGACTAGCGCCTACAATGAGCAGTTCTTC. Encoded protein: CASSRTSAYNEQFF.

This sequence joins TRBV7-9 and TRBJ2-7; 7 bases map to TRBD1. V shed 5 bases, J shed 3 bases, and the junction held 10 bases outside the gene matches. The CDR3 extends over 15 amino acids. CDR1 SEHNR and CDR2 FQNEAQ come from the germline V gene (reference sequence). The CDR3 region has the DNA TGTGCCAGCAGCCCCCCTTCAGGGGGATACTACGAGCAGTACTTC. Amino acids: CASSPPSGGYYEQYF. Combining the CDR3 with reference TRBV7-9 and TRBJ2-7 gives the whole variable domain DTGVSQNPRHKITKRGQNVTFRCDPISEHNRLYWYRQTLGQGPEFLTYFQNEAQLEKSRLLSDRFSAERPKGSFSTLEIQRTEQGDSAMYLCASSPPSGGYYEQYFGPGTRLTVT.

The V call is TRBV12-5, the J call TRBJ2-7; weak D call: TRBD2 (5 bases). The CDR3 is 13 amino acids. V was clipped by 0 bases and J by 7 bases, with 10 bases between them. Germline V gives CDR1 LGHNT, CDR2 FRNRAP. This CDR3 reads CASGLVLGGEQYF. The CDR3 nucleotides are TGTGCTAGTGGTTTGGTACTGGGCGGGGAGCAGTACTTC.

A note on this clone: Within the sample, other DNA sequences also encode this same CDR3. The genes are TRBV7-8 and TRBJ2-7; 7 bases agree with TRBD1. The CDR3 has 12 amino acids. Germline V gene data show CDR1 as SGHVS and CDR2 as FQNEAQ. The V and J ends lost 5 bases and 4 bases, in that order; junction bases with no gene match: 2. CDR3 DNA sequence: TGTGCCAGCAGCCCGACAGGGTACGAGCAGTACTTC. Protein: CASSPTGYEQYF.

Points on this clone: The junction differs from germline at one of its ends, possibly a read error. This sequence joins TRBV11-3 and TRBJ2-7, with 7 bases fitting TRBD1. Germline CDR1 SGHNT, CDR2 YENEEA. The CDR3 has 14 amino acids. This CDR3 reads CASSLEGQPYEQYF. The CDR3 DNA reads as TGTGCCAGCAGCCTAGAGGGACAGCCTTACGAGCAGTACTTC.

This clone was observed a handful of times. The V call is TRBV28, the J call TRBJ1-2, with D possibly matching TRBD1 (5 bases). Trimming cost V 6 bases and J 7 bases, with 15 bases left between them. CDR3 length equals 13 residues. Germline V gene data show CDR1 as MDHEN and CDR2 as SYDVKM. This chain's CDR3 is CASRKGRSPGYTF. In DNA form, the CDR3 reads TGTGCCAGCAGGAAGGGGCGCAGCCCTGGCTACACCTTC.

This chain connects TRBV6-5 to TRBJ2-7, with D perhaps matching TRBD2 (5 bases). Germline CDR1 is MNHEY and CDR2 is SVGAGI. The V gene lost 0 bases and the J gene lost 1 base, with 10 bases spanning the gap. This CDR3 is built from 15 residues. For the CDR3, the DNA is TGTGCCAGCAGTTACTCGGGTGCGGGTTCCTACGAGCAGTACTTC. It encodes CASSYSGAGSYEQYF.

The chain employs TRBV28 and TRBJ2-1, with D perhaps TRBD2 (6 bases). The CDR3 spans 17 residues. CDR1 is MDHEN, CDR2 SYDVKM, per germline. V was trimmed by 8 bases and J by 8 bases, leaving 28 bases between them. The CDR3 sequence: CASQLPFGRRSFDEQFF. The CDR3 DNA reads TGTGCCAGCCAATTGCCCTTCGGGAGAAGAAGTTTTGATGAGCAGTTCTTC.

The chain is built from TRBV20-1 and TRBJ2-7; 10 bases are shared with TRBD2. The CDR3 sequence is 15 residues long. With V trimmed by 3 bases and J by 5 bases, 10 bases remained unmatched. From germline, CDR1 is DFQATT and CDR2 SNEGSKA (reference sequence). The CDR3 loop reads CSASPGLAVFDEQYF. CDR3 nucleotides: TGCAGTGCTAGTCCTGGACTAGCGGTTTTCGACGAGCAGTACTTC.

The gene calls are TRBV24-1 and TRBJ2-1; a weak D match, TRBD2 (5 bases). Germline CDR1 and CDR2: KGHDR and SFDVKD. The CDR3 length is 16 residues. V shed 3 bases and J shed 8 bases, with 19 bases lying between them. CDR3 sequence reads: CATSDPDSGMVDEQFF. The CDR3 nucleotides read TGTGCCACCAGTGATCCGGACTCGGGGATGGTGGATGAGCAGTTCTTC.